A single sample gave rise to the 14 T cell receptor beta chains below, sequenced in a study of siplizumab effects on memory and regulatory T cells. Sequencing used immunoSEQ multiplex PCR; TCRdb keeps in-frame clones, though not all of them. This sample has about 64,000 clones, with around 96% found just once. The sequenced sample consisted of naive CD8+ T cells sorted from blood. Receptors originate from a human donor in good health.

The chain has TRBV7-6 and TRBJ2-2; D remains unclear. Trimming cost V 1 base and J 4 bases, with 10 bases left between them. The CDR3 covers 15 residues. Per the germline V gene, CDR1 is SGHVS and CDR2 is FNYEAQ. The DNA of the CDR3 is TGTGCCAGCAGCTTAGGGCGACTGAGCACCGGGGAGCTGTTTTTT. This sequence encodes CASSLGRLSTGELFF.

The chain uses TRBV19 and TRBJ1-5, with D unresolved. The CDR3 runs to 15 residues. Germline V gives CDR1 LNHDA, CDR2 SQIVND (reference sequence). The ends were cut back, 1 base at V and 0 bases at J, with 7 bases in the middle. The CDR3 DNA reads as TGTGCCAGTAGTATAGGAACAGCTAGCAATCAGCCCCAGCATTTT. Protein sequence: CASSIGTASNQPQHF.

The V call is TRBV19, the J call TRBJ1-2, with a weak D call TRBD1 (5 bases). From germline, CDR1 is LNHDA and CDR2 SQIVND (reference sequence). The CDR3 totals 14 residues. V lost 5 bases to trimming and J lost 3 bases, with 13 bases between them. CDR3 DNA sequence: TGTGCCAGTAGTTCCTTGGGGACCGACTATGGCTACACCTTC. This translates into CASSSLGTDYGYTF.

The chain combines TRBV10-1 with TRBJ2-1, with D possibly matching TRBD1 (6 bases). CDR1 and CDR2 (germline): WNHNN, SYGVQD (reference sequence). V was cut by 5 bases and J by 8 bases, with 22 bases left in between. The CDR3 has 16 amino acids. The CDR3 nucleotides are TGCGCCAGCAGTTACGAGGTGGGGGCCTTAATCGATGAGCAGTTCTTC. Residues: CASSYEVGALIDEQFF.

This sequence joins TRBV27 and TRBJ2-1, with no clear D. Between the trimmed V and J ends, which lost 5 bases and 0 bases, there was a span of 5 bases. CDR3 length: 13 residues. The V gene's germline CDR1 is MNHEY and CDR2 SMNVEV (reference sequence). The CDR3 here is CASSLSSYNEQFF. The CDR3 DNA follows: TGTGCCAGCAGTCTAAGCTCCTACAATGAGCAGTTCTTC.

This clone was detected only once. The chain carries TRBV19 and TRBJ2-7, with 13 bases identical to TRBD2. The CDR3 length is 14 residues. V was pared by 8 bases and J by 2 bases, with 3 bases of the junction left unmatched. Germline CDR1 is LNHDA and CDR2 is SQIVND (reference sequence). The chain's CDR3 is CASGLAGATYEQYF. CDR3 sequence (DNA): TGTGCCAGTGGACTAGCGGGGGCAACCTACGAGCAGTACTTC.

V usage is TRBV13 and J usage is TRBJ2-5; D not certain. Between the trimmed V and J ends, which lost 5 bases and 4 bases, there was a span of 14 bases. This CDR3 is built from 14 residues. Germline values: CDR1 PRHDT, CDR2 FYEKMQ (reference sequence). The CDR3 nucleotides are TGTGCCAGCAGCCCTCGTGTTCAAGGAGAGACCCAGTACTTC. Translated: CASSPRVQGETQYF.

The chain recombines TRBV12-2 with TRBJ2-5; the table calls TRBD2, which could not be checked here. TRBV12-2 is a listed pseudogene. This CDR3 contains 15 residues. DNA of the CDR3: TGTGCAAGTCGCTTAAGAAGCCAAACTCGAGAGACCCAGTACTTC. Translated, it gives CASRLRSQTRETQYF.

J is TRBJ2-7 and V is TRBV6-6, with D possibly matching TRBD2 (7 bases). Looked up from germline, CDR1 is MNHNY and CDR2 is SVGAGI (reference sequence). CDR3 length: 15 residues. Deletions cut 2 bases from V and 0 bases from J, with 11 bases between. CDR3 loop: CASSYEAGASYEQYF. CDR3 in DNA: TGTGCCAGCAGTTACGAGGCGGGGGCCTCCTACGAGCAGTACTTC.

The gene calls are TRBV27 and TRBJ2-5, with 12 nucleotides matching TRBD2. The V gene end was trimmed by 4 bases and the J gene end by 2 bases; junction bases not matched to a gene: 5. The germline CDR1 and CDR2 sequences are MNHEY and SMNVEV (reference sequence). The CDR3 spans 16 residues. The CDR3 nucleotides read TGTGCCAGCAGTTCGACTAGCGGGGGCTCACAAGAGACCCAGTACTTC. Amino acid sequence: CASSSTSGGSQETQYF.

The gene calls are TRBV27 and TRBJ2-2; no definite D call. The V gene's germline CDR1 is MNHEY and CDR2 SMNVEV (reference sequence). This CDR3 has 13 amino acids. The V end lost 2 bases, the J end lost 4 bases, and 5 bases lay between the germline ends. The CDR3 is CASSLTLTGELFF. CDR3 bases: TGTGCCAGCAGTTTAACCCTCACCGGGGAGCTGTTTTTT.

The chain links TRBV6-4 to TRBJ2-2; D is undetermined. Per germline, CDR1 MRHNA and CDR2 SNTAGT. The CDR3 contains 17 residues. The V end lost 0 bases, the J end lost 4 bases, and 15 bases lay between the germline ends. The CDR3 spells CASSDSISTATTGELFF. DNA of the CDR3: TGTGCCAGCAGTGACTCGATATCGACGGCAACCACCGGGGAGCTGTTTTTT.

The DNA for the CDR3 is TGTGCCAGCGGTGAGACCCAATTTTACGAGCAGTACTTC. As protein: CASGETQFYEQYF. V is TRBV6-5 and J is TRBJ2-7; D remains unclear. Trimming stripped 8 bases from V and 4 bases from J, with 15 bases between. The CDR3 is 13 amino acids. The germline V gene has CDR1 MNHEY and CDR2 SVGAGI.

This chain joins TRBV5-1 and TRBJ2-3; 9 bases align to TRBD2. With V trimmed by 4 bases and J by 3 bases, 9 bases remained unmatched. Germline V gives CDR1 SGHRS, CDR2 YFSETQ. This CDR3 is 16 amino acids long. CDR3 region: CASSPRLAGGTDTQYF. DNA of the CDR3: TGCGCCAGCAGCCCACGACTTGCGGGGGGGACAGATACGCAGTATTTT.